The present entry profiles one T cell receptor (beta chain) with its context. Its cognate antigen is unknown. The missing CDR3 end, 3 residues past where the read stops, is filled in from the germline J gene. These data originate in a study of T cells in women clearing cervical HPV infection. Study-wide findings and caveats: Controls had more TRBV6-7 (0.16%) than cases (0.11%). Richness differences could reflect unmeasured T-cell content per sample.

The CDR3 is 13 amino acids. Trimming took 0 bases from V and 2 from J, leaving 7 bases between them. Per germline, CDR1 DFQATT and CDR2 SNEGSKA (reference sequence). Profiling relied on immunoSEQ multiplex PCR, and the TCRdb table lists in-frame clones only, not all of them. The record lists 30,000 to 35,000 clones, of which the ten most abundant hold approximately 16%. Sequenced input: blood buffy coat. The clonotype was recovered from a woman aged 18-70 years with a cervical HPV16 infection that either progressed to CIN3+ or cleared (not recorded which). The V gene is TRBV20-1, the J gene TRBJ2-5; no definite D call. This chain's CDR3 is CSARDAEQETQYF. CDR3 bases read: TGCAGTGCTAGAGATGCGGAACAAGAGACC.